The 7 T cell receptor beta chains listed next were all sequenced from one sample in a study of blood T cell repertoires in COVID-19. Profiling relied on immunoSEQ multiplex PCR, and the TCRdb table lists in-frame clones only, not all of them. The table shows approximately 200,000 clones, with about 80% occurring only once. Sequencing was performed on PBMCs or T cells enriched from blood (not recorded which). The source of these receptors is a man aged 35 to 55 who had recovered from COVID-19.

The chain uses TRBV5-4 and TRBJ2-1, with 9 bases lining up with TRBD2. CDR1 SGHNT and CDR2 YYREEE come from the germline V gene (reference sequence). The CDR3 consists of 15 residues. V gave up 4 bases and J gave up 2 bases; unmatched junction bases: 4. The CDR3 region has the DNA TGTGCCAGCAGCGGTAAGCGGGGGGCCTACAATGAGCAGTTCTTC. Its translation is CASSGKRGAYNEQFF.

This rearrangement joins TRBV6-5 to TRBJ1-5; no clear D. Germline CDR1 MNHEY, CDR2 SVGAGI. V lost 0 bases, J lost 1 base, and 7 bases lay in between. This CDR3 comprises 15 residues. CDR3 in amino acids: CASSYSTGSNQPQHF. CDR3 bases: TGTGCCAGCAGTTACTCGACGGGAAGCAATCAGCCCCAGCATTTT.

V is TRBV7-9 and J is TRBJ1-5; tentative D call: TRBD1 (6 bases). CDR3 length equals 14 residues. From germline, CDR1 is SEHNR and CDR2 FQNEAQ (reference sequence). Trimming left V 5 bases short and J 6 bases short, with 14 bases between. The CDR3 nucleotides are TGTGCCAGCAGCGCACTAACAGGGTCTCAGCCCCAGCATTTT. Translated, it gives CASSALTGSQPQHF.

The chain carries TRBV4-3 and TRBJ1-1, with a possible D match to TRBD1 (5 bases). Per germline, CDR1 LGHNA and CDR2 YSLEER. CDR3 size: 15 residues. With 4 bases removed from V and 1 base from J, the gap between germline ends came to 13 bases. In nucleotides, the CDR3 is TGCGCCAGCAGCCGCCACGACAGTCCGAACACTGAAGCTTTCTTT. Protein: CASSRHDSPNTEAFF.

This chain links TRBV5-1 with TRBJ2-2, with 11 bases that match TRBD2. This CDR3 has 21 residues. In germline, CDR1 is SGHRS, CDR2 YFSETQ. Trimming took 3 bases from V and 4 from J; bases not matched to a gene: 20. CDR3 amino acids: CASSSRDSGGAFETVTGELFF. The CDR3 nucleotides read TGCGCCAGCAGCTCCCGGGATAGCGGGGGGGCCTTCGAAACGGTCACCGGGGAGCTGTTTTTT.

This clone was observed once. This chain uses TRBV15 with TRBJ2-7; TRBD2 matches at 7 bases. Germline loops: CDR1 LNHNV, CDR2 YYDKDF (reference sequence). V gave up 0 bases and J gave up 0 bases; unmatched junction bases: 5. The CDR3 spans 16 residues. Written as DNA, the CDR3 is TGTGCCACCAGCAGAGATCGAGTAGCGGGCTCCTACGAGCAGTACTTC. It translates to CATSRDRVAGSYEQYF.

The chain carries TRBV9 and TRBJ2-3, with 10 bases fitting TRBD2. Germline trimming cut 2 bases from V and 2 bases from J; bases unmatched to any gene: 11. The CDR3 runs 18 residues. Germline V gene sequence: CDR1 SGDLS, CDR2 YYNGEE. Written as DNA, the CDR3 is TGTGCCAGCAGCGTTAGGGGAATTAGCGGGGGGACCACAGATACGCAGTATTTT. Encoded protein: CASSVRGISGGTTDTQYF.